Below, one T cell receptor (beta chain) is given with its context. From germline, CDR1 is MDHEN and CDR2 SYDVKM. Deletions cut 5 bases from V and 4 bases from J, with 14 bases between. The CDR3 is made up of 15 amino acids. The entry originates in a study of blood T cell repertoires in COVID-19. Study details: Samples came from the United States, Italy and Spain, spanning acute and convalescent COVID-19.

The authors' processing: Researchers report that nucleated cell counts were estimated from reference gene primer amplification. Measured with immunoSEQ multiplex PCR; TCRdb has only the in-frame clones, and not every one. V and J calls and clone size come straight from that table; D and trimming were deduced from the DNA. The sample has 62,000 or so clones; about 88% are singletons. V usage is TRBV28 and J usage is TRBJ1-4, with D perhaps matching TRBD1 (6 bases). This receptor was identified in a man aged 50-59 years with active COVID-19. The sample comprised peripheral blood. CDR3 protein: CASSRRQEDNEKLFF. CDR3 sequence (DNA): TGTGCCAGCAGTCGCCGACAGGAAGATAATGAAAAACTGTTTTTT.